This TCR beta chain was documented in a study of blood T cell repertoires in COVID-19. Study summary: Sites across the United States, Italy and Spain contributed samples from acute and convalescent COVID-19.

Profiling relied on immunoSEQ multiplex PCR, and the TCRdb table lists in-frame clones only, not all of them. The sample yields 200,000 or so clones, around 89% seen once. A word on this clone: The sample holds other DNA sequences that translate to the same CDR3.

CDR1 is SGHRS and CDR2 is YFSETQ in the germline V gene. Trimming left V 1 base short and J 5 bases short, with 5 bases between. There are 12 residues in the CDR3. Individuals drawn from approximately 26 US areas were about 18 to 89 years old. The clonotype originates from a woman between 40 and 55 years old with acute COVID-19. Specimen: PBMCs or T cells enriched from blood (not recorded which). The chain is built from TRBV5-1 and TRBJ2-3; D not resolved. The CDR3, as DNA: TGCGCCAGCAGCTTGCCCGGAGATACGCAGTATTTT. Protein: CASSLPGDTQYF.